Below, 4 T cell receptor beta chains from the same sample are listed, as sequenced in a study of control samples from healthy donors and cancer patients. Assay: immunoSEQ multiplex PCR; the TCRdb copy retains only in-frame clones and omits some. The table lists over 150,000 clones, roughly 92% of them singletons. The sample was blood. These receptors all come from a woman aged 18 to 35 in good health.

The chain uses TRBV29-1 and TRBJ2-7, with 7 bases identical to TRBD1. The CDR3 extends over 15 amino acids. The germline CDR1 and CDR2 sequences are SQVTM and ANQGSEA. The V segment lost 0 bases and the J segment 0 bases; nucleotides outside the gene matches: 5. The CDR3 DNA sequence: TGCAGCGTTGAAGATCTAGGACAGGACTCCTACGAGCAGTACTTC. Translating gives CSVEDLGQDSYEQYF.

The rearrangement links TRBV4-1 to TRBJ2-1; 8 bases are a match to TRBD2. In germline, CDR1 is MGHRA, CDR2 YSYEKL. This CDR3 spans 17 amino acids. V shed 0 bases and J 8 bases; nucleotides not matched to a gene: 12. The CDR3 region is CASSQDRAGGMVDEQFF. In DNA, the CDR3 is TGCGCCAGCAGCCAAGATCGGGCGGGAGGCATGGTAGATGAGCAGTTCTTC.

This chain links TRBV6-2 or TRBV6-3 with TRBJ1-5; D unclear. Germline V gives CDR1 MNHEY, CDR2 SVGEGT. This CDR3 contains 14 residues. Trimming took 2 bases from V and 0 from J, leaving 5 bases between them. CDR3 protein: CASSYVFSNQPQHF. CDR3 sequence (DNA): TGTGCCAGCAGTTACGTGTTTAGCAATCAGCCCCAGCATTTT.

V is TRBV2 and J is TRBJ1-1; D is undetermined. Germline V lookup: CDR1 SNHLY, CDR2 FYNNEI. V was clipped by 6 bases and J by 0 bases, with 14 bases between them. CDR3 length: 15 amino acids. In DNA form, the CDR3 reads TGTGCCAGCAGCTACTCGGGTCTCTTGAACACTGAAGCTTTCTTT. It translates to CASSYSGLLNTEAFF.